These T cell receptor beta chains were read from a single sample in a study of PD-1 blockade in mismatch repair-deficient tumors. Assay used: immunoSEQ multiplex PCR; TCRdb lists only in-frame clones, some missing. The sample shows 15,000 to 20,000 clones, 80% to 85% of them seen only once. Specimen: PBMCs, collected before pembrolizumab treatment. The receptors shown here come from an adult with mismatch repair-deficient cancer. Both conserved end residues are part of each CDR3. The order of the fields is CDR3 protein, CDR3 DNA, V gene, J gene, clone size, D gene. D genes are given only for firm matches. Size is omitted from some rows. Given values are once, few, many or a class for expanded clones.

CASIPGATNEKLFF	TGTGCCAGCATCCCGGGGGCAACTAATGAAAAACTGTTTTTT	TRBV2	TRBJ1-4	.	.
CASSQVTDTQYF	TGTGCCAGCAGCCAAGTCACAGATACGCAGTATTTT	TRBV14	TRBJ2-3	.	.
CASSRGAPGNEQFF	TGTGCCAGCAGTCGCGGGGCCCCGGGTAATGAGCAGTTCTTC	TRBV2	TRBJ2-1	.	.
CASSGRGRGNQPQHF	TGTGCCAGTAGTGGGCGGGGAAGAGGCAATCAGCCCCAGCATTTT	TRBV19	TRBJ1-5	.	.
CASSPQGGHGYTF	TGTGCCAGTAGTCCCCAGGGAGGTCATGGCTACACCTTC	TRBV19	TRBJ1-2	.	.
CASSLVRLANNEQFF	TGTGCCAGCAGCTTAGTACGGTTAGCGAACAATGAGCAGTTCTTC	TRBV7-9	TRBJ2-1	.	.
CASSQGQGSNQPQHF	TGTGCCAGCAGCCAAGGACAGGGAAGCAATCAGCCCCAGCATTTT	TRBV7-8	TRBJ1-5	.	TRBD1
CASSLERETQYF	TGTGCCAGCAGCTTAGAAAGGGAGACCCAGTACTTC	TRBV7-9	TRBJ2-5	.	.
CASSLEKPNRLSEAFF	TGTGCCAGCAGCCTTGAGAAACCGAACAGGCTGTCTGAAGCTTTCTTT	TRBV28	TRBJ1-1	.	.
CASSADRGLEKLFF	TGTGCCAGCAGCGCGGACAGGGGACTAGAAAAACTGTTTTTT	TRBV5-6	TRBJ1-4	.	TRBD1
CASSSGLAGGRSDRDTQYF	TGTGCCAGCAGCTCCGGACTAGCGGGAGGGCGAAGCGATAGAGATACGCAGTATTTT	TRBV5-4	TRBJ2-3	.	TRBD2
CASREGLYSNQPQHF	TGTGCCAGCAGGGAGGGCCTATATAGCAATCAGCCCCAGCATTTT	TRBV6-6	TRBJ1-5	.	.
CASSGTGFLSYEQYF	TGTGCCAGCAGCGGGACAGGGTTCCTCTCCTACGAGCAGTACTTC	TRBV5-8	TRBJ2-7	.	TRBD1
CASSKSGDGTGELFF	TGTGCCAGTAGTAAATCCGGGGACGGCACCGGGGAGCTGTTTTTT	TRBV19	TRBJ2-2	.	.
CAITGSEQYF	TGCGCGATTACAGGGTCCGAGCAGTACTTC	TRBV23-1	TRBJ2-7	.	.
CASSFRTGRGYTF	TGTGCCAGCAGCTTCCGAACAGGGCGCGGCTACACCTTC	TRBV5-4	TRBJ1-2	.	.
CAWIPGGTGELFF	TGTGCCTGGATTCCGGGAGGGACCGGGGAGCTGTTTTTT	TRBV30	TRBJ2-2	.	TRBD2
CASRPGGSDGYTF	TGTGCCAGCAGACCGGGAGGCAGCGATGGCTACACCTTC	TRBV6-6	TRBJ1-2	.	.
CASRITTNEKLFF	TGTGCCAGCAGGATTACAACTAATGAAAAACTGTTTTTT	TRBV28	TRBJ1-4	.	.
CAWSVRGTRGRYEQYF	TGTGCCTGGAGTGTACGAGGGACCAGGGGGAGGTACGAGCAGTACTTC	TRBV30	TRBJ2-7	.	.
CASSQGLQGAAGNTIYF	TGCGCCAGCAGCCAAGGGCTACAGGGGGCGGCTGGAAACACCATATATTTT	TRBV4-1	TRBJ1-3	.	TRBD1
CASSLWPYEQYF	TGTGCCAGCAGCTTATGGCCCTACGAGCAGTACTTC	TRBV11-1	TRBJ2-7	.	.
CASSLVGSGAYEQYF	TGCGCCAGCAGCTTGGTTGGTAGCGGAGCCTACGAGCAGTACTTC	TRBV5-1	TRBJ2-7	.	.
CASTLSGRASTGELFF	TGCGCCAGCACCTTGAGCGGGAGGGCCAGCACCGGGGAGCTGTTTTTT	TRBV10-2	TRBJ2-2	once	TRBD2
CAWRARRLGEAFF	TGTGCCTGGAGGGCCCGACGATTAGGTGAAGCTTTCTTT	TRBV30	TRBJ1-1	.	.
CASSLGVGGTYEQYF	TGTGCCAGCAGCTTAGGTGTGGGAGGCACCTACGAGCAGTACTTC	TRBV11-3	TRBJ2-7	.	.
CASSASRRGEQYF	TGTGCCAGCAGCGCCTCACGAAGGGGGGAGCAGTACTTC	TRBV11-3	TRBJ2-7	.	.
CASSRVPTGDYGYTF	TGCGCCAGCAGCAGGGTGCCGACAGGGGACTATGGCTACACCTTC	TRBV5-1	TRBJ1-2	.	TRBD1
CASSQEGSEAHEQFF	TGTGCCAGCAGCCAAGAGGGATCCGAAGCCCATGAGCAGTTCTTC	TRBV4-2	TRBJ2-1	.	.
CASRAPGNIQYF	TGTGCCAGCCGGGCTCCCGGAAACATTCAGTACTTC	TRBV19	TRBJ2-4	.	.
CASSVGSGGDTEAFF	TGTGCCAGCAGCGTAGGCTCGGGGGGTGACACTGAAGCTTTCTTT	TRBV9	TRBJ1-1	.	.
CASSTGSEQYF	TGTGCCAGTAGTACGGGATCCGAGCAGTACTTC	TRBV19	TRBJ2-7	.	.
CASSSSGRTYEQYF	TGCGCCAGCAGCTCCTCGGGGCGGACCTACGAGCAGTACTTC	TRBV4-1	TRBJ2-7	.	.
CASSTGQGLYNEQFF	TGTGCCAGCAGCACCGGACAGGGCCTCTACAATGAGCAGTTCTTC	TRBV7-9	TRBJ2-1	once	TRBD1
CASSAGETQYF	TGCGCCAGCAGCGCCGGAGAGACCCAGTACTTC	TRBV5-1	TRBJ2-5	once	.
CATSRGSSGYNEQFF	TGTGCCACCAGCAGGGGGTCTAGCGGTTACAATGAGCAGTTCTTC	TRBV15	TRBJ2-1	.	TRBD2
CASTPGVSSYEQYF	TGTGCCAGCACGCCAGGGGTCAGCTCCTACGAGCAGTACTTC	TRBV5-6	TRBJ2-7	.	.
CASSQLNRGDEQYF	TGTGCCAGCAGCCAGCTTAATAGGGGGGACGAGCAGTACTTC	TRBV13	TRBJ2-7	few	.
CASSLAGPENIQYF	TGTGCCAGTAGCTTAGCCGGGCCCGAGAACATTCAGTACTTC	TRBV19	TRBJ2-4	once	.
CASSRLAGDTGELFF	TGTGCCAGCAGCCGACTAGCGGGAGACACCGGGGAGCTGTTTTTT	TRBV4-2	TRBJ2-2	.	TRBD2
CASSRAQGLGEKLFF	TGTGCCAGCAGCCGAGCCCAGGGATTGGGAGAAAAACTGTTTTTT	TRBV11-2	TRBJ1-4	.	.
CASRGHLEPYEQYF	TGTGCCAGCAGGGGGCATCTGGAACCCTACGAGCAGTACTTC	TRBV6-8	TRBJ2-7	.	.
CASGRANIYNEQFF	TGTGCCAGCGGGAGGGCAAATATTTACAATGAGCAGTTCTTC	TRBV6-5	TRBJ2-1	.	TRBD2
CASSYTPDSQDTQYF	TGTGCCAGCAGCTATACCCCAGACAGTCAAGATACGCAGTATTTT	TRBV6-5	TRBJ2-3	once	.
CASSLPWTSGRGSSYNEQFF	TGTGCCAGCAGCTTGCCCTGGACTAGCGGGAGGGGGAGCTCCTACAATGAGCAGTTCTTC	TRBV5-5	TRBJ2-1	once	TRBD2
CASSVGRGGSYEQYF	TGTGCCAGCAGCGTAGGAAGAGGGGGATCCTACGAGCAGTACTTC	TRBV9	TRBJ2-7	.	.
CSVYSSYNEQFF	TGCAGCGTTTATAGCTCCTACAATGAGCAGTTCTTC	TRBV29-1	TRBJ2-1	.	.
CASSLSKRSSYNEQFF	TGTGCCAGCAGCTTGTCTAAGAGAAGCTCCTACAATGAGCAGTTCTTC	TRBV5-4	TRBJ2-1	.	.
CASSLLGLSNQPQHF	TGTGCCAGCAGCTTATTGGGACTTAGCAATCAGCCCCAGCATTTT	TRBV7-2	TRBJ1-5	medium-sized	.
CASSGAGELFF	TGTGCCAGCAGCGGGGCCGGGGAGCTGTTTTTT	TRBV9	TRBJ2-2	once	.
CASSQADRGPYGYTF	TGTGCCAGCAGCCAGGCGGACAGGGGGCCCTATGGCTACACCTTC	TRBV14	TRBJ1-2	.	TRBD1
CASSPPLTGRTGELFF	TGTGCCAGCTCACCACCGCTTACAGGGCGCACCGGGGAGCTGTTTTTT	TRBV18	TRBJ2-2	.	.
CASSPGWGERISDTF	TGCGCCAGCAGCCCAGGATGGGGGGAACGAATATCTGACACCTTC	TRBV4-1	TRBJ1-2	.	.
CASGQDYTEAFF	TGTGCCAGTGGACAGGACTACACTGAAGCTTTCTTT	TRBV19	TRBJ1-1	.	TRBD1
CASSLGGAFMNTEAFF	TGTGCCAGCAGCTTAGGGGGCGCCTTCATGAACACTGAAGCTTTCTTT	TRBV7-2	TRBJ1-1	.	.
CASSLGAAYEQYF	TGTGCCAGCAGCTTGGGGGCAGCCTACGAGCAGTACTTC	TRBV5-4	TRBJ2-7	.	.
CASRKRGGLGDTQYF	TGTGCCAGTAGAAAAAGAGGGGGCCTTGGAGATACGCAGTATTTT	TRBV19	TRBJ2-3	.	TRBD1
CASSPQDEVYEQYF	TGTGCCAGCAGCCCACAGGATGAGGTCTACGAGCAGTACTTC	TRBV28	TRBJ2-7	.	.
CASSEYGPTGEGKLFF	TGTGCCAGCAGTGAATACGGGCCGACAGGGGAAGGGAAACTGTTTTTT	TRBV25-1	TRBJ1-4	.	TRBD1
CASSDSGTSPQFF	TGTGCCAGCAGTGACTCGGGGACAAGCCCGCAGTTCTTC	TRBV6-4	TRBJ2-1	medium-sized	.